Listed here is a single T cell receptor beta chain. This sample was included in a study of monozygotic twins with inflammatory bowel disease. The CDR3 has 14 amino acids. Germline V gene sequence: CDR1 SQVTM, CDR2 ANQGSEA. Each UMI harboured a 6-nucleotide sample barcode and was appended via template switching. TCRdb re-called the 5' RACE reads, yielding one record per CDR3 amino acid sequence without DNA. This table holds about 170,000 distinct CDR3 sequences. The sequencing input was blood. J is TRBJ2-5 and V is TRBV29-1; TCRdb designates TRBD2, a call that cannot be tested without DNA. This clonotype was obtained from a human donor with ulcerative colitis or Crohn's disease, or a healthy co-twin of an affected twin (not recorded which). This CDR3 reads CSVAPALRQETQYF.